This entry features one TCR beta chain sequence. Its specificity is unknown. Trimming removed 3 bases from V and 3 bases from J; junction bases left unmatched: 3. CDR1 is LGHNA and CDR2 is YNFKEQ in the germline V gene. This CDR3 spans 15 amino acids. The data were obtained in a study of cytomegalovirus exposure and HLA in healthy donors. As for the study in general: Out of 398 genotyped donors, around 80% belonged to the Caucasian-associated ancestry cluster.

60 Vbeta and 13 Jbeta primers were used in PCR. Data came from immunoSEQ multiplex PCR; TCRdb stores just in-frame clones and leaves some out. The sample lists more than 150,000 clones; 87% were seen once. Study results and caveats: A later analysis by the authors found several of the most significant clusters apparently linked to common viral pathogens. An Asian-associated ancestry cluster reportedly showed fewer N-insertions than the roughly 700-donor mean in a later analysis. No immune exposure information besides CMV serostatus was available.

The chain couples TRBV4-2 to TRBJ1-4; TRBD1 agrees at 8 bases. Sequencing was done on a sample of PBMCs. The TCR originated in a girl under three years old in good health and CMV-seronegative. The chain's CDR3 is CASSHTDRANEKLFF. In DNA, the CDR3 is TGTGCCAGCAGCCACACGGACAGGGCTAATGAAAAACTGTTTTTT.